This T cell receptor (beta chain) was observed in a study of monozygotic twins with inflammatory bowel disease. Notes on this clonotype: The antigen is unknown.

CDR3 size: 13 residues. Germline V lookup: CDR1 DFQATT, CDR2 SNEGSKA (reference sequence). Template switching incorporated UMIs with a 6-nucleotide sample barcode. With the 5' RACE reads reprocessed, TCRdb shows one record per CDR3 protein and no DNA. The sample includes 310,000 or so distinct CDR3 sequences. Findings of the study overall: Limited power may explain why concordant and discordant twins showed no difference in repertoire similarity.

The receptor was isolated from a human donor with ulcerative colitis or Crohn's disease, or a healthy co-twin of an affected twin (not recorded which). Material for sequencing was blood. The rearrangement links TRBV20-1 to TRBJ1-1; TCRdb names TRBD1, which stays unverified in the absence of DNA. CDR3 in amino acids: CSAKGQGNTEAFF.